This TCR beta chain derives from a study of post-analysis software for immune sequencing data. The CDR3 contains 16 residues. Germline lookup yields CDR1 MGHRA and CDR2 YSYEKL. V was cut by 0 bases and J by 2 bases, with 13 bases left in between. TCR beta cDNA libraries had unique molecular identifiers. TCRdb itself ran the PCR reads through MiXCR, one entry per CDR3 protein. The top ten hold roughly an eighth of the sample, which has approximately 440,000 distinct CDR3 sequences, over 35% seen once. Notes on this clonotype: No antigen is known for it.

Study-wide findings and caveats: In patients, about 5 TRBV segments were more frequent than in controls, with TRBV5-6, TRBV5-1 and TRBV20-1 among them.

Sequenced: blood. The J gene is TRBJ1-2, the V gene TRBV4-1; D not certain. The sequence was obtained from a girl aged 5 to 17 with multiple sclerosis. CDR3 DNA sequence: TGCGCCAGCAGCCAAGAGAGCGGCCAGCGAAACTATGGCTACACCTTC. It specifies CASSQESGQRNYGYTF.